One sample yielded the 6 T cell receptor beta chains listed below, sequenced in a study of T cells in Graves' hyperthyroidism and ophthalmopathy. TCR beta CDR3 region amplification was performed from RNA transcripts. First-round RT-PCR targeting the TCR CDR3 was performed with the HTBI primer set. TCRdb re-analysed the multiplex PCR reads in MiXCR, keeping a single row per CDR3 protein. Of around 520,000 distinct CDR3 sequences in the sample, around a quarter were seen once. Specimen: blood. These receptors were taken from a woman in her 30s with Graves' ophthalmopathy.

Many counts were recorded for this clonotype. V gene TRBV2 combines with J gene TRBJ2-7, with D tentatively TRBD1 (5 bases). Germline lookup yields CDR1 SNHLY and CDR2 FYNNEI. The CDR3 totals 16 residues. The germline V and J ends were trimmed by 1 base and 4 bases, with 17 bases remaining between them. CDR3 sequence (DNA): TGTGCCAGCAGTGAAGGAGGACAATATACGAGGTACGAGCAGTACTTC. As protein: CASSEGGQYTRYEQYF. Together with reference TRBV2 and TRBJ2-7, the CDR3 gives the full variable domain: EPEVTQTPSHQVTQMGQEVILRCVPISNHLYFYWYRQILGQKVEFLVSFYNNEISEKSEIFDDQFSVERPDGSNFTLKIRSTKLEDSAMYFCASSEGGQYTRYEQYFGPGTRLTVT.

In regard to this clonotype: At one end, the junction sequence differs from germline, possibly due to a read error. The chain is built from TRBV3-1 and TRBJ2-4; 8 bases map to TRBD2. The CDR3 covers 15 residues. Germline V gene data show CDR1 as LGHDT and CDR2 as YNNKEL (reference sequence). Here the CDR3 DNA reads TGTGCCAGCAGCCAGGTCGGACTAGCCAAAAACATTAAGTACTTC. Translation gives CASSQVGLAKNIKYF.

The chain uses TRBV5-1 and TRBJ1-2; 7 bases match TRBD1. V gave up 0 bases and J gave up 4 bases; unmatched junction bases: 12. Germline V gives CDR1 SGHRS, CDR2 YFSETQ. There are 17 residues in the CDR3. The CDR3 DNA is TGCGCCAGCAGCTTGGCCGGAAGACAGGGTATCATCTATGGCTACACCTTC. Its protein product is CASSLAGRQGIIYGYTF.

This clonotype was counted a few times. Here the CDR3 DNA reads TGCGCCAGCAGCCAAGAGAACACTGAAGCTTTCTTT. It is translated as CASSQENTEAFF. This chain links TRBV4-1 with TRBJ1-1; D is unresolved. From germline, CDR1 is MGHRA and CDR2 YSYEKL. Between the trimmed V and J ends, which lost 0 bases and 1 base, there was a span of 0 bases. The CDR3 is 12 amino acids.

The chain uses TRBV3-1 and TRBJ2-5, with D hard to call. Trimming cost V 4 bases and J 4 bases, with 10 bases left between them. Germline CDR1 reads LGHDT; CDR2 reads YNNKEL (reference sequence). The CDR3 sequence is 13 residues long. This CDR3 is CASSRQTRETQYF. The CDR3 nucleotides read TGTGCCAGCAGCCGACAAACCAGAGAGACCCAGTACTTC.

This sequence joins TRBV12-3 or TRBV12-4 and TRBJ1-2; 7 bases agree with TRBD1. Unmatched junction bases numbered 6, after V lost 2 bases and J lost 3 bases. The CDR3 covers 15 residues. The CDR3 bases are TGTGCCAGCAGTTTATCCCCTACAGGGGACTATGGCTACACCTTC. Translating it yields CASSLSPTGDYGYTF.